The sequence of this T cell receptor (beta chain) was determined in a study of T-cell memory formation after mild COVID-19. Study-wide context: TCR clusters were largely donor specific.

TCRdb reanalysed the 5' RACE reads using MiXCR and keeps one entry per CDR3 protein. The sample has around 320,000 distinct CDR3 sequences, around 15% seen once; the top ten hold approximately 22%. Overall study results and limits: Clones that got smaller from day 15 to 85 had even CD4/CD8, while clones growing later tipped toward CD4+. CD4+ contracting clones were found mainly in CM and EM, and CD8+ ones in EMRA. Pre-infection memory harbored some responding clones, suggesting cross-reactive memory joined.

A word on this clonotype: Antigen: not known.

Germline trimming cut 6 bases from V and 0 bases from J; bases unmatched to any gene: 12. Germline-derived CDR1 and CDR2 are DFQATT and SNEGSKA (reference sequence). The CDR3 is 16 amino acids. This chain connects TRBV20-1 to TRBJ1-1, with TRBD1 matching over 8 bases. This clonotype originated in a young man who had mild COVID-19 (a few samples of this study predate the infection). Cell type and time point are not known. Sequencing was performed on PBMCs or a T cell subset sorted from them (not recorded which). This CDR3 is CSARTGRGLLNTEAFF. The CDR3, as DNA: TGCAGTGCCAGGACGGGCAGGGGGCTATTGAACACTGAAGCTTTCTTT.